This T cell receptor beta chain was captured by sequencing in a study of immune cell composition in non-small cell lung cancer. Study-wide background: Most cases were lung adenocarcinoma or squamous cell carcinoma.

In the case of this clone: Its cognate antigen is unknown.

Libraries were prepared by immunoSEQ multiplex PCR; TCRdb keeps only in-frame clonotypes and omits some of them. This table has 3,000 to 3,500 clones, around four fifths appearing once. Overall study findings and caveats: In adenocarcinoma, maximal tumour-associated clone frequency tracked TIL tumour reactivity. Lung squamous cell carcinoma tumours had significantly higher top 10 clone scores and productive clonality than lung adenocarcinoma. Clones >0.5% enriched in tumour were rarer in adenocarcinoma (about 35%) than squamous (roughly 75%).

Germline loops: CDR1 SGHRS, CDR2 YFSETQ. Germline trimming cut 4 bases from V and 1 base from J; bases unmatched to any gene: 8. CDR3 length equals 16 residues. The sample comprised lung tumor tissue. The receptor was isolated from a human donor with non-small cell lung cancer. This chain joins TRBV5-1 and TRBJ2-7, with TRBD2 matching over 10 bases. CDR3 amino acids: CASSLYLAGESYEQYF. The CDR3 DNA sequence: TGCGCCAGCAGCCTTTATCTAGCGGGAGAGTCCTACGAGCAGTACTTC.